The clone carrying this T cell receptor (beta chain) appeared once. Its target is not known. The sample comes from a study of cytomegalovirus exposure and HLA in healthy donors. The CDR3 contains 14 residues. Germline loops: CDR1 MNHEY, CDR2 SMNVEV (reference sequence). Trimming removed 6 bases from V and 0 bases from J; junction bases left unmatched: 5. Whole-study findings and limits: Altogether, 150 to 200 TCR beta chains were recorded as cytomegalovirus-associated. Most CMV-associated TCR beta chains appeared HLA-restricted in a later analysis. When a later analysis was performed, an Asian-associated ancestry cluster reportedly had fewer N-insertions than the roughly 640-donor mean.

The PCR was carried out with 60 Vbeta primers and 13 Jbeta primers. Clones were read by immunoSEQ multiplex PCR, and TCRdb kept only the in-frame ones, dropping some. This sample has 100,000 to 150,000 clones, with around 80% found just once. This chain uses TRBV27 with TRBJ2-7; 7 bases are a match to TRBD1. The sequence derives from a human donor in good health. What was sequenced was PBMCs. CDR3 in amino acids: CASSLTGYSYEQYF. CDR3 sequence (DNA): TGTGCCAGCAGCCTGACAGGGTACTCCTACGAGCAGTACTTC.